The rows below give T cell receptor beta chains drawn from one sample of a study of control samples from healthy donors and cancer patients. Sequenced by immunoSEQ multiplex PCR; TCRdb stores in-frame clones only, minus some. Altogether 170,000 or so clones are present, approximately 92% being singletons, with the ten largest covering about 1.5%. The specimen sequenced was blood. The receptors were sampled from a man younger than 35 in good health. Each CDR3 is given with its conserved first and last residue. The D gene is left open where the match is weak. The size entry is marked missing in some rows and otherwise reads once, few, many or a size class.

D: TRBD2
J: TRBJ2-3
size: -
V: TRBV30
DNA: TGTGCCTGGAGCCTCTCTAAGACTAGCGCTCGCACAGATACGCAGTATTTT
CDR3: CAWSLSKTSARTDTQYF

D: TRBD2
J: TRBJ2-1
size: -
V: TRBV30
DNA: TGTGCCGGGGGACTAGCCCGGCGACCCTACAATGAGCAGTTCTTC
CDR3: CAGGLARRPYNEQFF

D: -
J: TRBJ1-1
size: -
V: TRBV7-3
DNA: TGTGCCAGCAGCTTCTACGCGAGGACTGAAGCTTTCTTT
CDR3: CASSFYARTEAFF

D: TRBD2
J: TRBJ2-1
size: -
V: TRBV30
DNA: TGTGCCTGGAGTGGCCGGGGGGTAATCTTC
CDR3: CAWSGRGVIF

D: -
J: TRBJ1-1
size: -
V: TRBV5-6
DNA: TGTGCCAGCAGCTTGAGACAGTTAAACACTGAAGCTTTCTTT
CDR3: CASSLRQLNTEAFF

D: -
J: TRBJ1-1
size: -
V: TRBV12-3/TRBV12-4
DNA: TGTGCCAGCAGTCCCCGTATCACTGAAGCTTTCTTT
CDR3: CASSPRITEAFF

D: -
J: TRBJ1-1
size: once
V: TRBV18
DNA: TGTGCCAGCTCACAGCGGGGGCGGAACACTGAAGCTTTCTTT
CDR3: CASSQRGRNTEAFF

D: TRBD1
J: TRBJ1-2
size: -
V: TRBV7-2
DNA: TGTGCAGTAAGGGGACAGGGGAAGAGTGGCTACACCTTC
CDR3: CAVRGQGKSGYTF

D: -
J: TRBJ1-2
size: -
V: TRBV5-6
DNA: TGTGCCAGCAGCTTCCTGACTCGAGAAAGTCTCTATGGCTACACCTTC
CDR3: CASSFLTRESLYGYTF

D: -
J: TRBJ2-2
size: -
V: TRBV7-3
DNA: TGTGCCAGCAGCTTAGGGCAGGGTTTCACCGGGGAGCTGTTTTTT
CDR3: CASSLGQGFTGELFF

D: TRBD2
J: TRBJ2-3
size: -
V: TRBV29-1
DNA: TGCAGCGTTGGGCGGCGGGGGGGCACAGATACGCAGTATTTT
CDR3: CSVGRRGGTDTQYF

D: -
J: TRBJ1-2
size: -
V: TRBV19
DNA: TGTGCCAGTAAGTCGGTCCGTGGCTACACCTTC
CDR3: CASKSVRGYTF

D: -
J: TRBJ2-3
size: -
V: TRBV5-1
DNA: TGCGCCAGCAGCTTGGCGGCGGATCAAGATACGCAGTATTTT
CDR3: CASSLAADQDTQYF

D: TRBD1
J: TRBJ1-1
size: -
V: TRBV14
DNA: TGTGCCAGCAGCGAAAACAGGGGGCCAGGCACTGAAGCTTTCTTT
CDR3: CASSENRGPGTEAFF

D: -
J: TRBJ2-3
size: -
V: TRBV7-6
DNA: TGTGCCAGCAGCTTAGGGCCCACAACAGGAGGCGATACGCAGTATTTT
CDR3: CASSLGPTTGGDTQYF

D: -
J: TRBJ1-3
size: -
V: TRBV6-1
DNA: TGTGCCAGCAGTGAACGAGGGACGCCAGGAAACACCATATATTTT
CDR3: CASSERGTPGNTIYF

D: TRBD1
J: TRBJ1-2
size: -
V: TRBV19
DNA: TGTGCCAGTAGTGATCAGGGGGCGCGGGGCTACACCTTC
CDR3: CASSDQGARGYTF

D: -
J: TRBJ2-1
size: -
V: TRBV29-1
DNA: TGCAGCGTTGCCTCGCTAGCCCGGGATGAGCAGTTCTTC
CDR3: CSVASLARDEQFF

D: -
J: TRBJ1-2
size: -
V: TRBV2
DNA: TGTGCCAGCAGTGCCGGGGGACCCTATGGCTACACCTTC
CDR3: CASSAGGPYGYTF

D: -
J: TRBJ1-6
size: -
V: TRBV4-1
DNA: TGCGCCAGCAGCCCCCGGGGCCCGGACAGCCTTAATTCACCCCTCCACTTT
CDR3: CASSPRGPDSLNSPLHF

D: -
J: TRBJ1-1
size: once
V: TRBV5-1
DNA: TGCGCCAGCAGCTTGGGTGGGATGAGCACTGAAGCTTTCTTT
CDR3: CASSLGGMSTEAFF

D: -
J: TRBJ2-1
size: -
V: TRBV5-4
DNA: TGTGCCAGCAGCATGGACGGGGGAGCCTACAATGAGCAGTTCTTC
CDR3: CASSMDGGAYNEQFF

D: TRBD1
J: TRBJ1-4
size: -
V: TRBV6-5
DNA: TGTGCCAGCAGTTCCGGGACAGGGCTTAATGAAAAACTGTTTTTT
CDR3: CASSSGTGLNEKLFF

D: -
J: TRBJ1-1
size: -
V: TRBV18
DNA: TGTGCCAGCTCACCGGCGGGGAACACTGAAGCTTTCTTT
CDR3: CASSPAGNTEAFF

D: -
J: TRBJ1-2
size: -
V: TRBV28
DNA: TGTGCCAGCAGCGCAACCCCCGGAGAAATCTATGGCTACACCTTC
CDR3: CASSATPGEIYGYTF

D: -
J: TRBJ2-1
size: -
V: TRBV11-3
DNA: TGTGCCAGCAGCTCTAGCGCTAGTGCCGCCTACAATGAGCAGTTCTTC
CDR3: CASSSSASAAYNEQFF

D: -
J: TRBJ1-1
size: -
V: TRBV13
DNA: TGTGCCAGCAGCCCGAGGTATTCCTTGAACACTGAAGCTTTCTTT
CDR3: CASSPRYSLNTEAFF

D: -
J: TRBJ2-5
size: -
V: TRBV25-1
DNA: TGTGCCAGCTCATATACGGGGGAGACCCAGTACTTC
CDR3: CASSYTGETQYF

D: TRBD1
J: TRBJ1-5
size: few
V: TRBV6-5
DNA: TGTGCCAGCAGATCGGACAGGGGAGGCCAGCCCCAGCATTTT
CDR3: CASRSDRGGQPQHF

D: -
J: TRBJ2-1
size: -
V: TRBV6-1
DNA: TGTGCCAGCAGTGACCGGGACTTAATTGATGAGCAGTTCTTC
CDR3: CASSDRDLIDEQFF

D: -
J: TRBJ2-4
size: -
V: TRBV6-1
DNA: TGTGCCAGCAGTGAAGCTCTCGACAGGGCCAAAAACATTCAGTACTTC
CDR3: CASSEALDRAKNIQYF

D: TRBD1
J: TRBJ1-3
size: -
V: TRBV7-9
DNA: TGTGCCAGCAGCAGAATCGGGACAGGGCCATGGGACACCATATATTTT
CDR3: CASSRIGTGPWDTIYF

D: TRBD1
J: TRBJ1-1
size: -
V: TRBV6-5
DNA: TGTGCCAGCAGACGGACAGGGGACACTGAAGCTTTCTTT
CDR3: CASRRTGDTEAFF

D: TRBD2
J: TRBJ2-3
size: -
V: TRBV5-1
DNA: TGCGCCAGCAGCTACATAGCGGGGTCCACAGATACGCAGTATTTT
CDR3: CASSYIAGSTDTQYF

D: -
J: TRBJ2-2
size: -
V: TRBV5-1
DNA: TGCGCCAGCAGCTTAGGCGGGACATCGAACACCGGGGAGCTGTTTTTT
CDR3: CASSLGGTSNTGELFF

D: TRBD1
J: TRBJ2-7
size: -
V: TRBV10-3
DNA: TGTGCCATCAGTGTTGGGCAGGGGGCTTACGAGCAGTACTTC
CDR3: CAISVGQGAYEQYF

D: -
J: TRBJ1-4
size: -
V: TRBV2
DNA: TGTGCCAGCAGTATCTCGGGGCCGAGGGAAAAACTGTTTTTT
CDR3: CASSISGPREKLFF

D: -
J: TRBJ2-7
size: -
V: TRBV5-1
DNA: TGCGCCAGCAGCTTGGGGGGGCAAAGCTCCTACGAGCAGTACTTC
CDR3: CASSLGGQSSYEQYF

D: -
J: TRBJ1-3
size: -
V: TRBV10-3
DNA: TGTGCCATCGGGGACCGAGCCTTAAGCTCTGGAAACACCATATATTTT
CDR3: CAIGDRALSSGNTIYF

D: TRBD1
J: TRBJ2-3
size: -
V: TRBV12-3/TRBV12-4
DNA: TGTGCCAGCAGACCTACAGGGGCCGATACGCAGTATTTT
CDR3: CASRPTGADTQYF

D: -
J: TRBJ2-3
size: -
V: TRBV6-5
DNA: TGTGCCAGCAGCCCGGACTCCACAGATACGCAGTATTTT
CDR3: CASSPDSTDTQYF

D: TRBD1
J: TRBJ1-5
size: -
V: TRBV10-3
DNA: TGTGCCATCAGTGAGTCGGTGGGAGGGGGCAGTCAGCCCCAGCATTTT
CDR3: CAISESVGGGSQPQHF

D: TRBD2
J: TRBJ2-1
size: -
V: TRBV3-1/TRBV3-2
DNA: TGTGCCAGCAGCCAAACTAGCGGGGGGGCTGGGATGCAGTTCTTC
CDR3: CASSQTSGGAGMQFF

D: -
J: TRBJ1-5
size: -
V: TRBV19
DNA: TGTGCCACGGGAAAACGGACAGTCGAAAATCAGCCCCAGCATTTT
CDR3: CATGKRTVENQPQHF

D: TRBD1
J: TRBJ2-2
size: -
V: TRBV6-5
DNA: TGTGCCAGCAGAGCAGGGACAGGGAACACCGGGGAGCTGTTTTTT
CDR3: CASRAGTGNTGELFF

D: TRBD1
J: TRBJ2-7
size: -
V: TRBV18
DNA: TGTGCCAGCTCACCGGAGGGACAGGGAAGACTCTACGAGCAGTACTTC
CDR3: CASSPEGQGRLYEQYF

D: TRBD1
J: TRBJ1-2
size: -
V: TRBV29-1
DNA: TGCAGCGTCCGGACAGGGAACTATGGCTACACCTTC
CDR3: CSVRTGNYGYTF

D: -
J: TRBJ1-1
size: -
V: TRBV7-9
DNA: TGTGCCAGCAGCTTAGTGGGGGGGTACACTGAAGCTTTCTTT
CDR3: CASSLVGGYTEAFF

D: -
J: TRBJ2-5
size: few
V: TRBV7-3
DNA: TGTGCCAGCAGCTTAACGGGGGGATGGTCACAGACCCAGTACTTC
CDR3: CASSLTGGWSQTQYF

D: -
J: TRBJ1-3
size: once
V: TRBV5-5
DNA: TGTGCCAGCAGATATAGACAGGACTCTGGAAACACCATATATTTT
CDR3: CASRYRQDSGNTIYF

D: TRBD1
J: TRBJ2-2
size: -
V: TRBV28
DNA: TGTGCCAGCAGTCGACAGGGTACCGGGGAGCTGTTTTTT
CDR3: CASSRQGTGELFF

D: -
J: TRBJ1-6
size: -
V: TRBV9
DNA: TGTGCCAGCAGCGCGGACAGTCCAAATTCACCCCTCCACTTT
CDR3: CASSADSPNSPLHF

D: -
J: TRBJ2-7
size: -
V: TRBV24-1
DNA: TGTGCCACCAGTGATAGGCCGGGACGGTTTACCTACGAGCAGTACTTC
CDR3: CATSDRPGRFTYEQYF

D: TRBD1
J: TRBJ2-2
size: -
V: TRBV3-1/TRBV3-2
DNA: TGTGCCAGCAGTCCTTGGGACAGGGTATATTCCGGGGAGCTGTTTTTT
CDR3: CASSPWDRVYSGELFF

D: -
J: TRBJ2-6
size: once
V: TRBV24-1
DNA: TGTGCCACCAGTGACATAGGCGACTCTGGGGCCAACGTCCTGACTTTC
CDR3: CATSDIGDSGANVLTF

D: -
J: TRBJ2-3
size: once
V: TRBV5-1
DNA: TGCGCCAGCGGTTTGGAAAGGGGCACAGATACGCAGTATTTT
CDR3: CASGLERGTDTQYF

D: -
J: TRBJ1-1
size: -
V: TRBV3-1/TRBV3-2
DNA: TGTGCCAGCAGCCAATCAGTGGACATTAGGGAAGCTTTCTTT
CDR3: CASSQSVDIREAFF